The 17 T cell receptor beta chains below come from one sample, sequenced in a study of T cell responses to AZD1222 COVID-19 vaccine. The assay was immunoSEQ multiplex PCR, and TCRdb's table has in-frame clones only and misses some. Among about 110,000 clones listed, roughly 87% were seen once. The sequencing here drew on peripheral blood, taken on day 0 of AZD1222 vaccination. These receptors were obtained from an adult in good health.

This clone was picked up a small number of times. Here the CDR3 DNA reads TGTGCCAGTAGTATACGTGGCATCGCCCAAGAGACCCAGTACTTC. It codes for CASSIRGIAQETQYF. The chain carries TRBV19 and TRBJ2-5; D remains ambiguous. Germline CDR1 and CDR2: LNHDA and SQIVND (reference sequence). CDR3 length equals 15 residues. V was pared by 2 bases and J by 1 base, with 11 bases between. The whole variable domain, filled in from reference TRBV19 and TRBJ2-5, reads DGGITQSPKYLFRKEGQNVTLSCEQNLNHDAMYWYRQDPGQGLRLIYYSQIVNDFQKGDIAEGYSVSREKKESFPLTVTSAQKNPTAFYLCASSIRGIAQETQYFGPGTRLLVL.

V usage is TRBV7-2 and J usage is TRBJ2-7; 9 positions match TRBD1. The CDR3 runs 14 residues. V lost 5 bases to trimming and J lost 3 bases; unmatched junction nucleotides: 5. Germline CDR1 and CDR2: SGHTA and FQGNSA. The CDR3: CASSPPGQGYEQYF. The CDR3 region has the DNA TGTGCCAGCAGCCCCCCGGGACAGGGCTACGAGCAGTACTTC.

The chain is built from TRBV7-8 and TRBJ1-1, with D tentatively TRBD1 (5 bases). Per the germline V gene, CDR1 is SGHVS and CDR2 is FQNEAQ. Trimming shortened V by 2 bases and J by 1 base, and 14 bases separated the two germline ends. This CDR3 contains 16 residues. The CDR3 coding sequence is TGTGCCAGCAGCTTATCTCTCCGGACAAAGAACACTGAAGCTTTCTTT. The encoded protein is CASSLSLRTKNTEAFF.

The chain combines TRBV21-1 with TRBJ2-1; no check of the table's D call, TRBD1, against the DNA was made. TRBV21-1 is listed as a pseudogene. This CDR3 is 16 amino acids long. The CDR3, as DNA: TGTGCCAGCAGCGTAAAGGGGATAGGCTCCTACAATGAGCAGTTCTTC. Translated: CASSVKGIGSYNEQFF.

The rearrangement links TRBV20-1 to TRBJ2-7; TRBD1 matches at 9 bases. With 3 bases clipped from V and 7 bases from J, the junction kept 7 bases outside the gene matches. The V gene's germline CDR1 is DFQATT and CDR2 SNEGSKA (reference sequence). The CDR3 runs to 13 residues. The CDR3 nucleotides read TGCAGTGCTAGTACTGGGACAGGGCTGGAGCAGTACTTC. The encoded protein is CSASTGTGLEQYF.

For the CDR3, the DNA is TGTGCCAGCAGCCAAGCAGGGAATTCGTACGAGCAGTACTTC. Translation: CASSQAGNSYEQYF. This sequence joins TRBV14 and TRBJ2-7; D might be TRBD1 (5 bases). Trimming removed 1 base from V and 4 bases from J, with 11 bases in between. CDR1 is SGHDN, CDR2 FVKESK, per germline. This CDR3 comprises 14 residues.

CDR3 sequence reads: CASSPRRREIHEQYF. CDR3 nucleotides: TGTGCCAGCAGCCCCCGACGGAGAGAGATCCACGAGCAGTACTTC. The chain recombines TRBV7-2 with TRBJ2-7; D gene unclear. V was cut by 5 bases and J by 5 bases, with 19 bases left in between. This CDR3 contains 15 residues. Germline-derived CDR1 and CDR2 are SGHTA and FQGNSA.

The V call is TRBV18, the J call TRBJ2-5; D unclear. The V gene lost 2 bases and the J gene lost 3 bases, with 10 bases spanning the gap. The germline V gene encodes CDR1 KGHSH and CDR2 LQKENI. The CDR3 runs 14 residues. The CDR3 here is CASSPTSQEETQYF. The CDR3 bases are TGTGCCAGCTCACCAACAAGCCAGGAAGAGACCCAGTACTTC.

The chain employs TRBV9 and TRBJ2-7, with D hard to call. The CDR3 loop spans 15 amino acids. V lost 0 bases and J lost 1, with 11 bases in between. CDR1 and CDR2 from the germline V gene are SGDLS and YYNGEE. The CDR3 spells CASSVVPAPSYEQYF. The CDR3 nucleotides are TGTGCCAGCAGCGTAGTTCCGGCTCCTTCCTACGAGCAGTACTTC.

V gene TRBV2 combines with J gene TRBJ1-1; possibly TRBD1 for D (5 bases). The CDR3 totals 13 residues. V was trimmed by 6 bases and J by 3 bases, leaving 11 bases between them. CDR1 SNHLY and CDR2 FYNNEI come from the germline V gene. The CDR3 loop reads CASRMGGYTEAFF. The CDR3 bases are TGTGCCAGCAGGATGGGGGGTTACACTGAAGCTTTCTTT.

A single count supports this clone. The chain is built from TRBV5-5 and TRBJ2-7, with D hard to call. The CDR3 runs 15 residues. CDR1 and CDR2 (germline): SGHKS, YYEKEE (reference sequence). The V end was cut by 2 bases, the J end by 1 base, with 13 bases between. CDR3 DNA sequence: TGTGCCAGCAGCTTCGGCGGCGGAGTTTCCTACGAGCAGTACTTC. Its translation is CASSFGGGVSYEQYF.

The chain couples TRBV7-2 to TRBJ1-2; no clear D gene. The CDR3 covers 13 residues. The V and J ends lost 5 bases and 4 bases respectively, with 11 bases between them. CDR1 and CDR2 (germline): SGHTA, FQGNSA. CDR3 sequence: CASSLDGVYGYTF. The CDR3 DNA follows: TGTGCCAGCAGCCTAGATGGAGTCTATGGCTACACCTTC.

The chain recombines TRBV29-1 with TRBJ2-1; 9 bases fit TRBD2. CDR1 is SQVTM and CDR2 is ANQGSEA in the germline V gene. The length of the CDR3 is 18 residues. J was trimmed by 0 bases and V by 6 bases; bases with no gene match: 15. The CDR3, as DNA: TGCAGCGTGCCACCCACGACTAGCGGCTCATTCTCCTACAATGAGCAGTTCTTC. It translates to CSVPPTTSGSFSYNEQFF.

The CDR3 region is CASQVGPSGSTDTQYF. The DNA of the CDR3 is TGCGCCAGCCAGGTGGGGCCTAGCGGAAGCACAGATACGCAGTATTTT. The chain employs TRBV4-3 and TRBJ2-3, with 7 positions matching TRBD2. V lost 8 bases, J lost 0 bases, and 11 bases stayed unmatched. Germline V gives CDR1 LGHNA, CDR2 YSLEER. This CDR3 is built from 16 residues.

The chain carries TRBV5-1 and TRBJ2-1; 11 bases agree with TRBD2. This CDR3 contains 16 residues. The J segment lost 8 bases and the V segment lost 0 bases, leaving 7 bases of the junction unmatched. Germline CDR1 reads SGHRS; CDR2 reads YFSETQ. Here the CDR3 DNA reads TGCGCCAGCAGCTTGGAGGCTAGCGGGGGGTGGGATGAGCAGTTCTTC. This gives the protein CASSLEASGGWDEQFF.

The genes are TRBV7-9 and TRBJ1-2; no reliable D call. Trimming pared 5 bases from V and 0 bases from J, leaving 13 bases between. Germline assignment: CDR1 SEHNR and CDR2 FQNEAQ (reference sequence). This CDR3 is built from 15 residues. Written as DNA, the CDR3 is TGTGCCAGCAGCCCCGGGCTGAGTCCTAACTATGGCTACACCTTC. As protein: CASSPGLSPNYGYTF.

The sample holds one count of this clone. As DNA, the CDR3 is TGTGCCAGCAGTCAGGCTAGCGGAGCAAACAATGAGCAGTTCTTC. Translated: CASSQASGANNEQFF. V gene TRBV6-4 combines with J gene TRBJ2-1; 7 bases fit TRBD2. Germline V gene lookup returns CDR1 MRHNA and CDR2 SNTAGT. This CDR3 has 15 amino acids. V lost 5 bases to trimming and J lost 5 bases; unmatched junction nucleotides: 9.